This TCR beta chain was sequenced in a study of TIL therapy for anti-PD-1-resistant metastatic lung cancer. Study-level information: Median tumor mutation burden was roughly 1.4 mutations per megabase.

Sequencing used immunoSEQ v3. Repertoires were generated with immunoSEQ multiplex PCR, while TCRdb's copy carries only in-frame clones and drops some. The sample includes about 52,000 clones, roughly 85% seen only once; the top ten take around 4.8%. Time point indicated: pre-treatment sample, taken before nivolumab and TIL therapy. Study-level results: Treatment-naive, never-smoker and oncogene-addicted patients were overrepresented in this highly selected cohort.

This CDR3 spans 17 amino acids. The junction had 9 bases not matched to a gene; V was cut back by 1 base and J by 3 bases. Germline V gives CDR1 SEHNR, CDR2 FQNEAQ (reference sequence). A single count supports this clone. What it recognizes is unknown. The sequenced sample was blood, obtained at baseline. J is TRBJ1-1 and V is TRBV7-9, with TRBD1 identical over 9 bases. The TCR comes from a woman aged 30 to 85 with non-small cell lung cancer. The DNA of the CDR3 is TGTGCCAGCAGCTTAGAAACATTAACAGGGGGCTACACTGAAGCTTTCTTT. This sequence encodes CASSLETLTGGYTEAFF.